The clone carrying this T cell receptor (beta chain) has just one count. These data come from a study of blood T cell repertoires in COVID-19. The wider study: Samples of COVID-19 (acute and convalescent) were obtained from the United States, Italy and Spain. From T cells, B-cell-depleted T cells, or PBMCs came the material, which was cDNA or gDNA.

CDR3 length: 15 amino acids. Germline V gene sequence: CDR1 LNHDA, CDR2 SQIVND (reference sequence). As processed by the authors: The authors estimated nucleated cell counts from reference gene primer amplification. Assay used: immunoSEQ multiplex PCR; TCRdb lists only in-frame clones, some missing. V and J calls plus clone size are reproduced from that table; the DNA served to infer D and trimming. The sample has around 200,000 clones, under 80% seen once. The chain uses TRBV19 and TRBJ1-6; the match to TRBD1 covers 8 bases. The receptor comes from a woman aged 45-65 years with acute or convalescent COVID-19. Source material: peripheral blood. CDR3 loop: CASRPQGASGSPLHF. The DNA of the CDR3 is TGTGCAAGCAGGCCCCAGGGGGCGAGCGGTTCACCCCTCCACTTT. The full variable domain, with the rest looked up from reference TRBV19 and TRBJ1-6, is DGGITQSPKYLFRKEGQNVTLSCEQNLNHDAMYWYRQDPGQGLRLIYYSQIVNDFQKGDIAEGYSVSREKKESFPLTVTSAQKNPTAFYLCASRPQGASGSPLHFGNGTRLTVT.